The 20 T cell receptor beta chains below come from one sample, sequenced in a study of tumor and adjacent non-tumor tissue in lung cancer. The template was RNA from unsorted bulk tissue. TCRbeta libraries were built with three rounds of nested PCR, modified from ARM-PCR. TCRdb analysed the multiplex PCR reads with MiXCR anew, one entry per CDR3 protein. The sample carries about 80,000 distinct CDR3 sequences, roughly 80% recorded once. The sample comprised lung tumor tissue. The receptor set was obtained from a woman aged 45 to 65 with non-small cell lung cancer.

To note about this clonotype: Germline is not matched at one junction end, which may reflect a read error. The chain couples TRBV11-2 to TRBJ2-7; TRBD2 is a possible D gene (6 bases). The V gene's germline CDR1 is SGHAT and CDR2 FQNNGV. The CDR3 covers 17 residues. CDR3 sequence reads: CASSLAAGLTGPYEQYF. The CDR3 DNA sequence: TGTGCTAGCAGCTTAGCCGCGGGACTCACGGGGCCATACGAGCAGTACTTC.

Regarding this clonotype: The junction and the germline gene differ at one end; a read error may be behind it. The chain is built from TRBV6-5 and TRBJ2-1; the match to TRBD1 covers 8 bases. CDR3 length equals 16 residues. Germline loops: CDR1 MNHEY, CDR2 SVGAGI. The CDR3 DNA sequence: TGCGCCAGCAGTTACTCTCCCGGACAGGGATACAATGAGCACTTCTTC. It specifies CASSYSPGQGYNEHFF.

Remarks on this clonotype: It is likely a read error, because the conserved phenylalanine at the end of the CDR3 is missing. The limits of the CDR3 on the DNA are not certain, so only TCRdb's listed CDR3 is given. The rearrangement uses TRBV11-2 and TRBJ1-5. Germline-derived CDR1 and CDR2 are SGHAT and FQNNGV. The CDR3 is 15 amino acids in total, end residues counted. CDR3 sequence: CASSSAGRGNQPHHL.

Concerning this clonotype: The junction departs from the called germline gene at one end, perhaps through a read error. The rearrangement links TRBV6-6 to TRBJ1-1; no reliable D call. This CDR3 spans 15 amino acids. Per germline, CDR1 MNHNY and CDR2 SVGAGI (reference sequence). The CDR3: CSSNDRPLSATEAFF. Written as DNA, the CDR3 is TGTTCCAGCAACGATCGGCCCCTCAGTGCCACTGAAGCTTTCTTT.

With regard to this clonotype: One end of the junction fails to match germline, which may point to a read error. The rearrangement links TRBV6-5 to TRBJ2-2; D might be TRBD1 (6 bases). CDR3 length equals 13 residues. Germline CDR1 MNHEY, CDR2 SVGAGI. CDR3: CASRPRGHRELYF. The CDR3 DNA reads as TGTGCCAGCAGGCCCAGGGGTCACAGGGAGCTGTATTTT.

For this clonotype: Its ends do not fully match the called genes, so a read error is possible. The V gene is TRBV11-1, the J gene TRBJ2-7; 7 nucleotides align to TRBD1. From germline, CDR1 is SGHAT and CDR2 FQDESV (reference sequence). The CDR3 consists of 14 residues. The CDR3 DNA reads TGTGCCAACAGCCACTGGGACAGCTTCTACGAGCAGTATTTC. Translating it yields CANSHWDSFYEQYF.

On this clonotype: A much larger clone differs from this one at a single base, so this may be a read error. The gene calls are TRBV6-2 or TRBV6-3 and TRBJ1-2; D possibly corresponds to TRBD1 (5 bases). There are 13 residues in the CDR3. Trimming removed 7 bases at V and 6 bases at J, with 15 bases between. Germline V lookup: CDR1 MNHEY, CDR2 SVGEGT. This CDR3 is CASICPGGDGYTF. The DNA of the CDR3 is TGTGCCAGCATTTGCCCCGGAGGGGATGGCTACACCTTC.

This clonotype was picked up a small number of times. The rearrangement uses TRBV5-4 and TRBJ2-5, with TRBD2 matching 13 bases. Germline V gene data show CDR1 as SGHNT and CDR2 as YYREEE (reference sequence). J gave up 5 bases and V 3 bases, and 4 bases lay outside the gene matches. The CDR3 has 15 residues. CDR3 DNA sequence: TGTGCCAGCAGCTCTGGACTAGCGGGAGACGAGACCCAGTACTTC. Translation gives CASSSGLAGDETQYF.

A note on this clonotype: A much larger clone differs from this one at a single base, so this may be a read error. The gene calls are TRBV10-3 and TRBJ2-2; TRBD2 matches at 12 bases. The ends lost 8 bases at V and 4 bases at J; junction bases unmatched: 11. The CDR3 totals 17 residues. Germline-derived CDR1 and CDR2 are ENHRY and SYGVKD. CDR3 in DNA: TGTGCCATCGCCCAGAGACTAGCGGGGGCAGGCACCGGGGAGCTGTTTTTT. Amino acids: CAIAQRLAGAGTGELFF.

This clonotype came up many times. At one of its ends the junction is not consistent with the germline gene, which may arise from a read error. The rearrangement joins TRBV20-1 to TRBJ1-2; D gene unclear. Germline V gives CDR1 DFQATT, CDR2 SNEGSKA (reference sequence). CDR3 length equals 10 residues. The CDR3 nucleotides are TGCGGTGCGAGCGAGTATGGCTACACCTTC. Its translation is CGASEYGYTF.

Concerning this clonotype: At one boundary the junction diverges from the germline segment, which might be a read error. The V call is TRBV5-4, the J call TRBJ2-5, with 7 bases fitting TRBD1. The CDR3 contains 16 residues. CDR1 and CDR2 from the germline V gene are SGHNT and YYREEE (reference sequence). CDR3 in amino acids: CASSLNRRGYQETQYF. The CDR3 coding sequence is TGCGCCAGCAGCTTGAATCGCAGGGGGTACCAAGAGACCCAGTACTTC.

A word on this clonotype: The conserved phenylalanine or tryptophan normally closing the CDR3 is absent here, so this likely arose from a read error. J is TRBJ2-7 and V is TRBV28, with a possible D match to TRBD1 (6 bases). The CDR3 is 11 residues long. Germline V gene lookup returns CDR1 MDHEN and CDR2 SYDVKM. DNA for the CDR3: TGTGCTAGCACAGGGCTCAACGAGCAGTACTTG. Protein: CASTGLNEQYL.

Notes on this clonotype: No conserved phenylalanine or tryptophan is present at the end of the CDR3, so a read error is the likely explanation. The genes are TRBV10-1 and TRBJ2-4, with 7 nucleotides matching TRBD2. Germline V CDR1 and CDR2: WNHNN, SYGVQD (reference sequence). The CDR3 is 13 residues long. The CDR3: CASSAWEGNIQYL. The CDR3 DNA follows: TGCGCCAGTAGTGCTTGGGAGGGTAACATTCAGTACTTA.

Details on this clonotype: The CDR3 does not close with the conserved phenylalanine or tryptophan, likely indicating a read error. This chain connects TRBV5-4 to TRBJ2-1; the D is unclear. Germline values: CDR1 SGHNT, CDR2 YYREEE (reference sequence). The CDR3 totals 13 residues. CDR3 loop: CTSSLNYRNEQFS. The CDR3 region has the DNA TGTACCAGCAGCTTGAACTACCGCAATGAGCAGTTCTCC.

Note on this clonotype: A much larger clone lies one base from this, so it may be a read error. This chain connects TRBV27 to TRBJ2-1; 12 bases are a match to TRBD2. The V gene's germline CDR1 is MNHEY and CDR2 SMNVEV (reference sequence). The junction had 10 bases not matched to a gene; V was cut back by 2 bases and J by 8 bases. The CDR3 spans 17 residues. This CDR3 reads CASSLRLAGARGDEQFF. CDR3 DNA: TGTGCCAGCAGTTTAAGACTAGCGGGAGCGCGGGGTGATGAGCAGTTCTTC.

The rearrangement links TRBV20-1 to TRBJ2-7; 8 bases fit TRBD1. The CDR3 loop spans 14 amino acids. Germline assignment: CDR1 DFQATT and CDR2 SNEGSKA (reference sequence). The V and J ends lost 3 bases and 13 bases, in that order; junction bases with no gene match: 17. The CDR3 spells CSASRQGARNEDYF. CDR3 nucleotides: TGCAGTGCTAGTCGGCAGGGGGCTAGGAACGAGGACTACTTC.

This clonotype was detected only a few times. CDR3 DNA sequence: TGCAGCGTTGATGTGACAGGGGCGATCCTGGGAGGCTACACCTTC. It specifies CSVDVTGAILGGYTF. The chain couples TRBV29-1 to TRBJ1-2; TRBD1 matches 8 bases. The CDR3 sequence is 15 residues long. CDR1 SQVTM and CDR2 ANQGSEA come from the germline V gene. Unmatched junction bases numbered 14, after V lost 3 bases and J lost 8 bases. The full variable domain, completed using reference TRBV29-1 and TRBJ1-2, is SAVISQKPSRDICQRGTSLTIQCQVDSQVTMMFWYRQQPGQSLTLIATANQGSEATYESGFVIDKFPISRPNLTFSTLTVSNMSPEDSSIYLCSVDVTGAILGGYTFGSGTRLTVV.

V usage is TRBV6-2 or TRBV6-3 and J usage is TRBJ1-5; D gene ambiguous. CDR1 is MNHEY, CDR2 SVGEGT, per germline. The CDR3 is made up of 14 amino acids. The CDR3, as DNA: TGTACCACCATTTCAAGGGCCACAAATCAGCCCCAGCATTTT. Translating it yields CTTISRATNQPQHF.

Of note for this clonotype: One junction end does not reproduce the germline sequence, and a read error may be involved. The chain joins TRBV6-6 to TRBJ2-4; maybe TRBD2 (5 bases). The CDR3 spans 20 residues. Per germline, CDR1 MNHNY and CDR2 SVGAGI (reference sequence). DNA of the CDR3: TGTGCCAGCAGTTACTCAGTCGGGGTCTTAACGGATCTAGCCAAAAACATTCAGTACTTT. Translation gives CASSYSVGVLTDLAKNIQYF.

This clonotype was observed a single time. One junction end disagrees with the germline gene, perhaps due to a read error. The rearrangement joins TRBV4-3 to TRBJ2-1; 10 nucleotides agree with TRBD1. The CDR3 extends over 15 amino acids. Germline V gene lookup returns CDR1 LGHNA and CDR2 YSLEER. CDR3 region: CAGSQDRGLRNVQFF. The CDR3 nucleotides read TGCGCCGGCAGCCAAGACAGGGGGCTAAGGAATGTGCAGTTCTTC.